This is a list of T cell receptor beta chains from one sample in a study of blood T cell repertoires in COVID-19. Profiling relied on immunoSEQ multiplex PCR, and the TCRdb table lists in-frame clones only, not all of them. The repertoire has nearly 90,000 clones, about nine tenths of them found once; the top ten carry approximately 0.45%. Specimen: peripheral blood. Receptor source: a man in his sixties with acute or convalescent COVID-19. The CDR3 runs from the conserved cysteine through the conserved F or W. A D gene is named only where the DNA matches it firmly. Clone size, where shown, is once, few, many, or a class for clones that have expanded.

d_gene	v_gene	j_gene	len	abundance	CDR3nt	CDR3aa
TRBD2	TRBV30	TRBJ2-7	14	-	TGTGCCTGGAGGGGGGGAGGGAGCAGGTACGAGCAGTACTTC	CAWRGGGSRYEQYF
-	TRBV6-5	TRBJ2-7	12	-	TGTGCCAGCAGTTCCTCTGCGGGGGCTAAGTACTTC	CASSSSAGAKYF
-	TRBV2	TRBJ2-1	15	-	TGTGCCAGCAGTGATCAGGGAAGTCCAATCAATGAGCAGTTCTTC	CASSDQGSPINEQFF
TRBD2	TRBV19	TRBJ2-7	14	once	TGTGCCAGTAGCCCGACTAGCGGAGGATACGAGCAGTACTTC	CASSPTSGGYEQYF
-	TRBV7-9	TRBJ1-1	16	few	TGTGCCAGCAGCCCTCAATACCGGACAGCGAACACTGAAGCTTTCTTT	CASSPQYRTANTEAFF
-	TRBV18	TRBJ1-1	16	-	TGTGCCAGCTCACCACGATCGCAGGCGTTTAACACTGAAGCTTTCTTT	CASSPRSQAFNTEAFF
TRBD1	TRBV5-1	TRBJ2-1	14	-	TGCGCCGGCAGCGTAGGACAGGGGGGTGATGAGCAGTTCTTC	CAGSVGQGGDEQFF
TRBD1	TRBV30	TRBJ1-2	14	-	TGTGCCCAACGGGACAGGGGGAGGAGGAATGGCTACACCTTC	CAQRDRGRRNGYTF
-	TRBV24-1	TRBJ1-5	15	-	TGTGCCACCAGTGATGCCAGGGATAGCAATCAGCCCCAGCATTTT	CATSDARDSNQPQHF
TRBD1	TRBV19	TRBJ1-1	16	once	TGTGCCAGTAGTATTCGACCGACAGGGAACCTCGCTGAAGCTTTCTTT	CASSIRPTGNLAEAFF
TRBD2	TRBV2	TRBJ2-2	16	-	TGTGCCAGCAGTAAGTCAGTAGCGGGATTTTCCGGGGAGCTGTTTTTT	CASSKSVAGFSGELFF
-	TRBV27	TRBJ1-4	12	-	TGTGCCAGCAGGACCACGGGGGAAAAACTGTTTTTT	CASRTTGEKLFF
-	TRBV20-1	TRBJ2-7	17	-	TGCAGTGCTAGTCGAGGCGGGGGCAGGGGTAGCTCCTACGAGCAGTACTTC	CSASRGGGRGSSYEQYF
-	TRBV7-9	TRBJ2-5	13	-	TGTGCCAGCAAGAGGGGAGGTCAGGAGACCCAGTACTTC	CASKRGGQETQYF
-	TRBV19	TRBJ2-1	13	-	TGTGCCAGTGCAAGGGGCGGTTGGAATGAGCAGTTCTTC	CASARGGWNEQFF
-	TRBV29-1	TRBJ2-1	13	-	TGCAGCGGTACCGGGACCGGGGGCAATGAGCAGTTCTTC	CSGTGTGGNEQFF
TRBD1	TRBV7-9	TRBJ2-5	14	few	TGTGCCAGCAGCCCGGACAGGGACAAAGAGACCCAGTACTTC	CASSPDRDKETQYF
TRBD2	TRBV14	TRBJ2-3	19	-	TGTGCCAGCAGCCAAAGGGGACTAGCGGGAGGCTTAACGCAGGATACGCAGTATTTT	CASSQRGLAGGLTQDTQYF
-	TRBV3-1/TRBV3-2	TRBJ2-5	15	once	TGTGCCAGCAGCCAAACCGCCCAGGGTTCAGAGACCCAGTACTTC	CASSQTAQGSETQYF
TRBD2	TRBV6-5	TRBJ2-1	15	-	TGTGCCAGCAGTTCTTTAGCGGGGGTAGGCAATGAGCAGTTCTTC	CASSSLAGVGNEQFF
TRBD2	TRBV5-1	TRBJ2-7	16	-	TGCGCCAGCAGCCCCTCGTCTAGCGGGAGCTCCTACGAGCAGTACTTC	CASSPSSSGSSYEQYF
TRBD2	TRBV27	TRBJ2-3	20	-	TGTGCCAGCAGTCTAAAATCGGGACTAGCAGTAGGGCCAACCTCAGATACGCAGTATTTT	CASSLKSGLAVGPTSDTQYF